Each of the 29 T cell receptor beta chains below was sequenced from the same sample in a study of blood T cell repertoires in COVID-19. TCRdb keeps only in-frame clones here, not all; method: immunoSEQ multiplex PCR. The data contain around 99,000 clones, around 80% of them singletons. Sequenced: peripheral blood. Source of these receptors: a human donor in a cohort sampled during active or convalescent COVID-19.

The J gene is TRBJ2-5, the V gene TRBV25-1; D possibly corresponds to TRBD1 (5 bases). CDR3 length equals 14 residues. V lost 1 base and J lost 3, with 9 bases in between. Germline V lookup: CDR1 MGHDK, CDR2 SYGVNS. CDR3 in amino acids: CASSEWAGKETQYF. The CDR3 nucleotides read TGTGCCAGCAGTGAATGGGCAGGGAAAGAGACCCAGTACTTC.

The table lists this clone with a count of one. This chain uses TRBV6-5 with TRBJ2-7, with D possibly being TRBD1 (6 bases). The V end was cut by 2 bases, the J end by 5 bases, with 19 bases between. The CDR3 runs to 16 residues. Germline assignment: CDR1 MNHEY and CDR2 SVGAGI. This chain's CDR3 is CASSYEDSGLLHEQYF. CDR3 DNA: TGTGCCAGCAGTTACGAGGACAGTGGCCTCCTACACGAGCAGTACTTC.

The chain joins TRBV18 to TRBJ1-4; D may be TRBD1 (6 bases). The ends were cut back, 5 bases at V and 8 bases at J, with 24 bases in the middle. CDR1 is KGHSH, CDR2 LQKENI, per germline. This CDR3 has 17 amino acids. The CDR3 protein is CASSRNSGGPRGEKLFF. The DNA of the CDR3 is TGTGCCAGCTCAAGGAATAGCGGGGGCCCTAGAGGCGAAAAACTGTTTTTT.

The chain joins TRBV14 to TRBJ2-7; 7 nucleotides agree with TRBD2. CDR1 and CDR2 from the germline V gene are SGHDN and FVKESK. Trimming cost V 5 bases and J 4 bases; bases outside gene matches: 14. CDR3 size: 16 residues. The CDR3 protein is CASSYLRAAGFYEQYF. Here the CDR3 DNA reads TGTGCCAGCAGCTACCTGCGGGCAGCGGGATTTTACGAGCAGTACTTC.

V and J are TRBV19 and TRBJ1-2; 10 bases agree with TRBD1. This CDR3 is 14 amino acids long. V was pared by 9 bases and J by 7 bases, with 11 bases of the junction left unmatched. Per germline, CDR1 LNHDA and CDR2 SQIVND (reference sequence). The CDR3 loop is CASRGTGARRGYTF. The CDR3 nucleotides are TGTGCCAGCAGGGGGACAGGGGCTCGCCGTGGCTACACCTTC.

The chain uses TRBV3-1 (or the pseudogene TRBV3-2) and TRBJ2-7; 13 bases map to TRBD2. V lost 7 bases to trimming and J lost 3 bases; unmatched junction nucleotides: 9. This CDR3 is 16 amino acids long. CDR1 is LGHDT and CDR2 is YNNKEL in the germline V gene (reference sequence). CDR3 loop: CASTLGTSGVGYEQYF. The CDR3 nucleotides read TGTGCCAGCACCCTCGGGACTAGCGGGGTAGGCTACGAGCAGTACTTC.

This clone was counted between two and nine times. V gene TRBV27 combines with J gene TRBJ1-1, with D hard to call. The CDR3 runs 14 residues. V was cut by 5 bases and J by 1 base, with 11 bases left in between. Looked up from germline, CDR1 is MNHEY and CDR2 is SMNVEV (reference sequence). In DNA, the CDR3 is TGTGCCAGCAGTCCCAGATTACAGAACACTGAAGCTTTCTTT. Translated: CASSPRLQNTEAFF.

The chain has TRBV27 and TRBJ2-7; TRBD2 agrees at 8 bases. The CDR3 is 14 residues long. The germline CDR1 and CDR2 sequences are MNHEY and SMNVEV (reference sequence). Losses at the gene ends were 2 bases for V and 7 bases for J; bases not matched to a gene: 7. DNA of the CDR3: TGTGCCAGCAGTTTACTAGCGGGCTCTGGAGAGCAGTACTTC. It translates to CASSLLAGSGEQYF.

The V gene is TRBV5-4, the J gene TRBJ1-6; 7 nucleotides align to TRBD1. V shed 4 bases, J shed 5 bases, and the junction held 9 bases outside the gene matches. This CDR3 comprises 16 residues. CDR1 and CDR2 from the germline V gene are SGHNT and YYREEE (reference sequence). CDR3 DNA: TGTGCCAGCAGCAAGGTACCGGGACAGAATAATTCACCCCTCCACTTT. This sequence encodes CASSKVPGQNNSPLHF.

This clone was detected only once. The V call is TRBV7-2, the J call TRBJ2-3; TRBD2 matches 9 bases. In germline, CDR1 is SGHTA, CDR2 FQGNSA. The CDR3 has 17 amino acids. J lost 2 bases, V lost 2 bases, and 8 bases had no gene match. The CDR3 DNA is TGTGCCAGCAGCTTATCGGGACTAGCTTACTACACAGATACGCAGTATTTT. Protein: CASSLSGLAYYTDTQYF.

This rearrangement joins TRBV6-5 to TRBJ2-6, with D perhaps matching TRBD1 (6 bases). The CDR3 is 16 amino acids. Trimming removed 0 bases from V and 4 bases from J, with 10 bases in between. Germline CDR1 MNHEY, CDR2 SVGAGI. The CDR3 loop reads CASSYSSGDGANVLTF. For the CDR3, the DNA is TGTGCCAGCAGTTACTCGTCAGGGGACGGGGCCAACGTCCTGACTTTC.

This chain connects TRBV9 to TRBJ2-7; tentatively, D is TRBD1 (6 bases). CDR3 length: 13 amino acids. Germline V gene sequence: CDR1 SGDLS, CDR2 YYNGEE. Trimming pared 4 bases from V and 0 bases from J, leaving 8 bases between. CDR3 DNA sequence: TGTGCCAGCAGCACAGGGTCCTCCTACGAGCAGTACTTC. Protein sequence: CASSTGSSYEQYF.

This sequence joins TRBV7-8 and TRBJ2-7, with D unresolved. The CDR3 runs to 14 residues. The V gene lost 2 bases and the J gene lost 3 bases, with 11 bases spanning the gap. Germline CDR1 SGHVS, CDR2 FQNEAQ. CDR3 in amino acids: CASSLSVPLYEQYF. The CDR3 DNA reads TGTGCCAGCAGCTTATCGGTTCCCCTCTACGAGCAGTACTTC.

The genes are TRBV4-2 and TRBJ2-5; 10 bases align to TRBD1. Germline values: CDR1 LGHNA, CDR2 YNFKEQ. The CDR3 covers 16 residues. Unmatched junction bases numbered 11, after V lost 6 bases and J lost 4 bases. Here the CDR3 reads CASRGGGTGDGETQYF. DNA of the CDR3: TGTGCCAGCAGAGGAGGAGGGACAGGGGATGGAGAGACCCAGTACTTC.

The CDR3 here is CASSEGVATNEKLFF. The CDR3 DNA is TGTGCCAGCAGCGAAGGAGTTGCAACTAATGAAAAACTGTTTTTT. J is TRBJ1-4 and V is TRBV11-1; D is ambiguous. The CDR3 loop spans 15 amino acids. V was cut by 5 bases and J by 0 bases, with 10 bases left in between. CDR1 SGHAT and CDR2 FQDESV come from the germline V gene (reference sequence).

The rearrangement joins TRBV5-6 to TRBJ2-4; D uncertain. CDR3 length: 14 residues. V was cut by 2 bases and J by 2 bases, with 8 bases left in between. The germline V gene encodes CDR1 SGHDT and CDR2 YYEEEE. The DNA for the CDR3 is TGTGCCAGCAGCTTTATGTTAACCAAAAACATTCAGTACTTC. Protein sequence: CASSFMLTKNIQYF.

CDR3 sequence reads: CASSSRTGVIDTQYF. In DNA, the CDR3 is TGTGCCAGCAGCTCTCGGACAGGCGTAATAGATACGCAGTATTTT. This chain joins TRBV11-3 and TRBJ2-3; TRBD1 matches 7 bases. This CDR3 region has 15 residues. CDR1 is SGHNT and CDR2 is YENEEA in the germline V gene. Losses at the gene ends were 4 bases for V and 5 bases for J; bases not matched to a gene: 9.

Many counts were recorded for this clone. The chain carries TRBV4-3 and TRBJ1-1; TRBD1 is a possible D gene (6 bases). The V end lost 7 bases, the J end lost 0 bases, and 12 bases lay between the germline ends. Per the germline V gene, CDR1 is LGHNA and CDR2 is YSLEER. This CDR3 contains 14 residues. For the CDR3, the DNA is TGCGCCAGCACGGGGGGCGGAATGAACACTGAAGCTTTCTTT. Translating it yields CASTGGGMNTEAFF.

The chain has TRBV3-1 (or the pseudogene TRBV3-2) and TRBJ2-5; perhaps TRBD1 as D (6 bases). Germline CDR1 LGHDT, CDR2 YNNKEL (reference sequence). V shed 6 bases and J shed 0 bases, with 14 bases lying between them. This CDR3 spans 15 amino acids. CDR3 protein: CASRAGVGYQETQYF. The CDR3 region has the DNA TGTGCCAGCAGGGCAGGGGTAGGGTACCAAGAGACCCAGTACTTC.

The chain recombines TRBV9 with TRBJ2-1; 7 nucleotides match TRBD2. Losses at the gene ends were 0 bases for V and 2 bases for J; bases not matched to a gene: 2. Germline V gene data show CDR1 as SGDLS and CDR2 as YYNGEE. The CDR3 contains 15 residues. CDR3: CASSVVSGTYNEQFF. As DNA, the CDR3 is TGTGCCAGCAGCGTAGTCAGCGGGACCTACAATGAGCAGTTCTTC.

The CDR3: CASSQMKPGLAGNNEQFF. CDR3 DNA sequence: TGTGCCAGCTCCCAAATGAAGCCCGGACTAGCGGGTAACAATGAGCAGTTCTTC. The chain joins TRBV18 to TRBJ2-1; 11 nucleotides line up with TRBD2. Germline V CDR1 and CDR2: KGHSH, LQKENI. With V trimmed by 6 bases and J by 5 bases, 15 bases remained unmatched. This CDR3 has 18 amino acids.

This rearrangement joins TRBV28 to TRBJ1-1; 7 positions match TRBD1. The CDR3 covers 14 residues. V lost 6 bases and J lost 1; bases outside the gene matches: 5. From germline, CDR1 is MDHEN and CDR2 SYDVKM. The CDR3 loop reads CASRGGQSNTEAFF. The CDR3 DNA reads TGTGCCAGCAGAGGGGGACAGTCGAACACTGAAGCTTTCTTT.

The chain is built from TRBV18 and TRBJ2-7; 9 nucleotides line up with TRBD1. The CDR3 is made up of 17 amino acids. CDR1 KGHSH and CDR2 LQKENI come from the germline V gene. Germline trimming cut 4 bases from V and 3 bases from J; bases unmatched to any gene: 13. CDR3 bases: TGTGCCAGCTCACGAACAAGGGGGGACAGGGCCAACTACGAGCAGTACTTC. This gives the protein CASSRTRGDRANYEQYF.

This sequence joins TRBV6-5 and TRBJ2-7; TRBD2 is a possible D gene (5 bases). The V and J ends lost 6 bases and 11 bases respectively, with 17 bases between them. This CDR3 comprises 12 residues. CDR1 is MNHEY and CDR2 is SVGAGI in the germline V gene. The CDR3: CASSAARGAKYF. As DNA, the CDR3 is TGTGCCAGCAGCGCCGCTCGGGGAGCAAAGTACTTC.

Comments on this clone: The junction shows a germline mismatch at one end, possibly a read error. CDR3 residues: CASREATQFQFF. The CDR3 DNA follows: TGTGCCAGCAGAGAAGCGACTCAATTCCAGTTCTTC. The chain links TRBV2 to TRBJ2-1; D unresolved. This CDR3 comprises 12 residues. CDR1 and CDR2 (germline): SNHLY, FYNNEI.

This chain connects TRBV6-6 to TRBJ1-4; D remains ambiguous. The CDR3 is made up of 14 amino acids. The germline V gene encodes CDR1 MNHNY and CDR2 SVGAGI (reference sequence). The ends were cut back, 8 bases at V and 7 bases at J, with 17 bases in the middle. The DNA of the CDR3 is TGTGCCAGCTCACACGGGAAAGGTGGTGAAAAACTGTTTTTT. It codes for CASSHGKGGEKLFF.

The V gene is TRBV27, the J gene TRBJ1-2; 7 bases align to TRBD1. The ends lost 5 bases at V and 2 bases at J; junction bases unmatched: 5. Germline CDR1 and CDR2: MNHEY and SMNVEV (reference sequence). CDR3 length: 14 amino acids. The CDR3 here is CASSPWDRNYGYTF. The CDR3 nucleotides read TGTGCCAGCAGTCCCTGGGACAGAAACTATGGCTACACCTTC.

The chain links TRBV28 to TRBJ1-1; TRBD1 agrees at 10 bases. In germline, CDR1 is MDHEN, CDR2 SYDVKM. The CDR3 is 15 amino acids. J was trimmed by 4 bases and V by 6 bases; bases with no gene match: 8. CDR3 in amino acids: CASSATGQGSTEAFF. The CDR3 DNA reads as TGTGCCAGCAGCGCCACGGGACAGGGGTCCACTGAAGCTTTCTTT.

The rearrangement joins TRBV28 to TRBJ2-7, with 11 bases fitting TRBD1. J gave up 3 bases and V 2 bases, and 0 bases lay outside the gene matches. CDR1 MDHEN and CDR2 SYDVKM come from the germline V gene. CDR3 size: 14 residues. The DNA of the CDR3 is TGTGCCAGCAGTTTAGGGACAGGGGGCTACGAGCAGTACTTC. Amino acids: CASSLGTGGYEQYF.